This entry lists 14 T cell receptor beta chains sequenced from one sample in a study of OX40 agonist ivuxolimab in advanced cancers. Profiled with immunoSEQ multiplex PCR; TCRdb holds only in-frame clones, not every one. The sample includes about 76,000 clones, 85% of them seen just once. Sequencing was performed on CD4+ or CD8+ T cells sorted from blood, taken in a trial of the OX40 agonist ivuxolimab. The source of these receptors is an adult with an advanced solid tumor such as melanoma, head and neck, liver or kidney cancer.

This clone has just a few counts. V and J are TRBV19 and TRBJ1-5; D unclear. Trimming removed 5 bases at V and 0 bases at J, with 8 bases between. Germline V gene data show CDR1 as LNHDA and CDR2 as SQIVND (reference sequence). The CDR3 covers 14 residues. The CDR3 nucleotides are TGTGCCAGTAGTGGGTTGAATAGCAATCAGCCCCAGCATTTT. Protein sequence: CASSGLNSNQPQHF.

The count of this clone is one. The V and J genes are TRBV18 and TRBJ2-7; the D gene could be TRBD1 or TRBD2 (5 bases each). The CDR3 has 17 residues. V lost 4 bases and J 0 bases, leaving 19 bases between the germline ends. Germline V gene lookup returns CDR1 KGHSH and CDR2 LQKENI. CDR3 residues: CASSLSPGPASSYEQYF. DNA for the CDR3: TGTGCCAGCTCACTTTCACCGGGACCGGCGAGCTCCTACGAGCAGTACTTC.

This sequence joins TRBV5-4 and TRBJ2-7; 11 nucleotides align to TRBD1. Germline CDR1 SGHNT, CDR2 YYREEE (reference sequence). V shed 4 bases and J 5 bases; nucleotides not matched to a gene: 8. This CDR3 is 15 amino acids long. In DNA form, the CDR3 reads TGTGCCAGCAGCCCGCAGGACAGGGGGCCAGACGAGCAGTACTTC. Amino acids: CASSPQDRGPDEQYF.

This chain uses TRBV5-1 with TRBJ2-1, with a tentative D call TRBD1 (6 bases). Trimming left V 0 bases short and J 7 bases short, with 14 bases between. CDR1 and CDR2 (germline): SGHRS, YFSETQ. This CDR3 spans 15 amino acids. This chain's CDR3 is CASSLAQGRSNEQFF. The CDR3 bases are TGCGCCAGCAGCTTGGCCCAGGGGCGGTCAAATGAGCAGTTCTTC.

This CDR3 reads CASSEALISGRGDTQYF. The CDR3 DNA sequence: TGTGCCAGCAGTGAAGCGCTTATTAGCGGGAGAGGAGATACGCAGTATTTT. The genes are TRBV2 and TRBJ2-3, with TRBD2 matching 9 bases. The CDR3 has 17 residues. Germline V gene data show CDR1 as SNHLY and CDR2 as FYNNEI. V lost 0 bases and J lost 5; bases outside the gene matches: 9.

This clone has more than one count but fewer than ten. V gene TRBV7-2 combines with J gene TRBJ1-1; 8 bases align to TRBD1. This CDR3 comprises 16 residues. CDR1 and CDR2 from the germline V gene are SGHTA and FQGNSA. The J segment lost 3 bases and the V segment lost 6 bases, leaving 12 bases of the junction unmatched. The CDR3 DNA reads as TGTGCCAGCAGGCGTACCGCGACAGGGGCATACACTGAAGCTTTCTTT. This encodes CASRRTATGAYTEAFF.

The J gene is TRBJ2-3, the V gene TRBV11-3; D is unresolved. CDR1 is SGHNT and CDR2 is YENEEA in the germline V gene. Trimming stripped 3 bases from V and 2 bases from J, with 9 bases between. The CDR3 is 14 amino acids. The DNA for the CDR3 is TGTGCCAGCAGCTTCGACGGATCCACAGATACGCAGTATTTT. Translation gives CASSFDGSTDTQYF.

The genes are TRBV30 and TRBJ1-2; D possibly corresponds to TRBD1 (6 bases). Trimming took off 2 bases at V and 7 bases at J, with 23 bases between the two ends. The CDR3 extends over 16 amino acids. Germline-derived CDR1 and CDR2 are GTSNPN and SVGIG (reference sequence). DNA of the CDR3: TGTGCCTGGAGTCCATATACAGGGTCACATTTCGGTGGCTACACCTTC. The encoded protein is CAWSPYTGSHFGGYTF. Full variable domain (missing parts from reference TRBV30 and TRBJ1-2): SQTIHQWPATLVQPVGSPLSLECTVEGTSNPNLYWYRQAAGRGLQLLFYSVGIGQISSEVPQNLSASRPQDRQFILSSKKLLLSDSGFYLCAWSPYTGSHFGGYTFGSGTRLTVV.

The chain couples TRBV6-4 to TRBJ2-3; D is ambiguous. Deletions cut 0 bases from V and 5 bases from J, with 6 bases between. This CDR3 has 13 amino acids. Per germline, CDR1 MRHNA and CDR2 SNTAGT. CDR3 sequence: CASSDSSGDTQYF. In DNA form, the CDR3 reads TGTGCCAGCAGTGACTCGAGTGGAGATACGCAGTATTTT.

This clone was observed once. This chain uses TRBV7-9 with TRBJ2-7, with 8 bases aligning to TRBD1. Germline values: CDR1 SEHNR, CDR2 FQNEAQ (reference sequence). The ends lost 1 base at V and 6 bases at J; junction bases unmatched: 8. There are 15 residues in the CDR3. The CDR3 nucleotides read TGTGCCAGCAGCTTAGTAGCAGGACAGGGTGGCGAGCAGTACTTC. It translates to CASSLVAGQGGEQYF.

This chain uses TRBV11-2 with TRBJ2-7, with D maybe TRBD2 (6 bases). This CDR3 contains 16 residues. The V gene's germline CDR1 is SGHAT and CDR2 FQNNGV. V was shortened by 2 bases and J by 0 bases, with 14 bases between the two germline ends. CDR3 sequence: CASSLTDGGSSYEQYF. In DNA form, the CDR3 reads TGTGCCAGCAGCTTAACGGACGGGGGAAGCTCCTACGAGCAGTACTTC.

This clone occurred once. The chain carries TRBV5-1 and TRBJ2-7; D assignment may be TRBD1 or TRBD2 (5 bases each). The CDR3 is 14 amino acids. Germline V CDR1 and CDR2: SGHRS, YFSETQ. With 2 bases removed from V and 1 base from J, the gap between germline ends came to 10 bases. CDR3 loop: CASSFRGLSYEQYF. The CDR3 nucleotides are TGCGCCAGCAGCTTCCGGGGCCTATCCTACGAGCAGTACTTC.

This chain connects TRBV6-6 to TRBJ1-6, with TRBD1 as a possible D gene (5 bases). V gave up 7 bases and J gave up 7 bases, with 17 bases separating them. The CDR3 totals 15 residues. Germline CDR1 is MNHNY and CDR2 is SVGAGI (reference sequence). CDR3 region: CASTQRGPGNSPLHF. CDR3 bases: TGTGCCAGCACCCAAAGGGGTCCGGGAAATTCACCCCTCCACTTT.

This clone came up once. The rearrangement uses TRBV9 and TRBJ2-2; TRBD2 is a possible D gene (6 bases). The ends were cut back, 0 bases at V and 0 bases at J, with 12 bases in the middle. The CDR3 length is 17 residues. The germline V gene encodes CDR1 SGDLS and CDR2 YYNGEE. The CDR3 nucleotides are TGTGCCAGCAGCGTAGTCGGTAGCGGTTCGAACACCGGGGAGCTGTTTTTT. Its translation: CASSVVGSGSNTGELFF.